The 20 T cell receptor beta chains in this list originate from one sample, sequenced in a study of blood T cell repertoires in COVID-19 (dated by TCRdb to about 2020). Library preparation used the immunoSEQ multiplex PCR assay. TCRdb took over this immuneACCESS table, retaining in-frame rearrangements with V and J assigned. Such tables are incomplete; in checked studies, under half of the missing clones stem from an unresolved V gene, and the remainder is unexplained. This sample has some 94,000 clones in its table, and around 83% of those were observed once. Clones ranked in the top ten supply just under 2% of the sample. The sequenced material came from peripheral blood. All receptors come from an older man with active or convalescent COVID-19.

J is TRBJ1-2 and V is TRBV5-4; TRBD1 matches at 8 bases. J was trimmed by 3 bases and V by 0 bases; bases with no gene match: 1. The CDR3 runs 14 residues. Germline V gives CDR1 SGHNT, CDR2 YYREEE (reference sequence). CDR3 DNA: TGTGCCAGCAGCTTGGGGGGACAGGACTATGGCTACACCTTC. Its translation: CASSLGGQDYGYTF.

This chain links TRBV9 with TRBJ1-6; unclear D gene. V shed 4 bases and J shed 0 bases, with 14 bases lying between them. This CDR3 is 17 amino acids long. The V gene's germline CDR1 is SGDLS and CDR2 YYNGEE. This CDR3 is CASSSSGPSSYNSPLHF. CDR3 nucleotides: TGTGCCAGCAGCTCATCTGGTCCTAGCTCCTATAATTCACCCCTCCACTTT.

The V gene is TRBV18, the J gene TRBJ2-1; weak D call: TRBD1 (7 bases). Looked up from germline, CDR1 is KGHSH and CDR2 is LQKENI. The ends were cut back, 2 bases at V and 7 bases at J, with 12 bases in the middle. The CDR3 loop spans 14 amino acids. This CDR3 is CASSPWSGGNEQFF. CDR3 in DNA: TGTGCCAGCTCACCATGGTCAGGGGGGAATGAGCAGTTCTTC. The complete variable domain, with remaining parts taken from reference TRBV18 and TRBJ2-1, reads NAGVMQNPRHLVRRRGQEARLRCSPMKGHSHVYWYRQLPEEGLKFMVYLQKENIIDESGMPKERFSAEFPKEGPSILRIQQVVRGDSAAYFCASSPWSGGNEQFFGPGTRLTVL.

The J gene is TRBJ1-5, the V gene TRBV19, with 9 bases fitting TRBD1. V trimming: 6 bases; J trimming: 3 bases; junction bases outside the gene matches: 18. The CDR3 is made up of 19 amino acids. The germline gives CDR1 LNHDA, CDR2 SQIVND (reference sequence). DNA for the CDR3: TGTGCCAGTAGCGATAGTCCCGGGACAGGGTTGTCTTCCAATCAGCCCCAGCATTTT. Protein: CASSDSPGTGLSSNQPQHF.

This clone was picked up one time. CDR3 sequence (DNA): TGTGCCAGCAGCGCAGGCTGGACTAAAGCGGAGACCCAGTACTTC. Encoded protein: CASSAGWTKAETQYF. The V gene is TRBV9, the J gene TRBJ2-5, with TRBD2 as a possible D gene (6 bases). This CDR3 has 15 residues. Trimming took off 3 bases at V and 5 bases at J, with 17 bases between the two ends. Germline V gives CDR1 SGDLS, CDR2 YYNGEE.

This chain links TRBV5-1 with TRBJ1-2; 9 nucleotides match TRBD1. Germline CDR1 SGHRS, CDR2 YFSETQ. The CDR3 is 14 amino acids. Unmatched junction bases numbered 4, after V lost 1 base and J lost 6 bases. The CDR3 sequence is CASSLLDRGNGYTF. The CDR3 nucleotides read TGCGCCAGCAGCTTGCTGGACAGGGGAAATGGCTACACCTTC.

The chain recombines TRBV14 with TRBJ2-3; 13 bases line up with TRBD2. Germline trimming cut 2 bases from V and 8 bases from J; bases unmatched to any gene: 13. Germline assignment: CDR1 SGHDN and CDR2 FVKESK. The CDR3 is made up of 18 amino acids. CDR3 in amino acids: CASSQTSGLAGTRGTQYF. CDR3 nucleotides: TGTGCCAGCAGCCAAACCTCGGGACTAGCGGGGACTCGCGGTACGCAGTATTTT.

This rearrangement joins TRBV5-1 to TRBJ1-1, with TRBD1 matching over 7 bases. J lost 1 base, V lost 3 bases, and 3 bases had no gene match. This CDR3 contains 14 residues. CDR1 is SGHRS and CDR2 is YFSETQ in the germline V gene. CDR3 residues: CASSSGQTNTEAFF. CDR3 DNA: TGCGCCAGCAGCTCGGGACAGACGAACACTGAAGCTTTCTTT.

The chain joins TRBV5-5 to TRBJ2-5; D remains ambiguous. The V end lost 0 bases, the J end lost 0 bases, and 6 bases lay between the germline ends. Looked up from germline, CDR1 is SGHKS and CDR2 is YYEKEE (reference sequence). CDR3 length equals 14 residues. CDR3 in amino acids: CASSLGADQETQYF. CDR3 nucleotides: TGTGCCAGCAGCTTGGGGGCAGACCAAGAGACCCAGTACTTC.

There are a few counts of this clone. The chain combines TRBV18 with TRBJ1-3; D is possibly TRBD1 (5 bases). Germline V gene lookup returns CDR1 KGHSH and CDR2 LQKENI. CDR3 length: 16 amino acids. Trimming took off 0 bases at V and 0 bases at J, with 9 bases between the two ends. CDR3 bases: TGTGCCAGCTCACCACCGAAGGGGATCTCTGGAAACACCATATATTTT. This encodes CASSPPKGISGNTIYF.

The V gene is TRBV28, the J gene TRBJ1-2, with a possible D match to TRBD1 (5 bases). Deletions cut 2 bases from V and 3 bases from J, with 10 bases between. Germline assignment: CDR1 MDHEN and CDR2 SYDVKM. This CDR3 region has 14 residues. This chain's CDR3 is CASSLGRVDYGYTF. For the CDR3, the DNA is TGTGCCAGCAGTTTAGGCAGGGTTGACTATGGCTACACCTTC.

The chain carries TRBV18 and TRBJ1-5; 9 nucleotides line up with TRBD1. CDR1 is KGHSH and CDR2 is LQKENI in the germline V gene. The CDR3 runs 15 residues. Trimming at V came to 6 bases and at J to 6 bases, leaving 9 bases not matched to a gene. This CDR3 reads CASSTGTGTGQPQHF. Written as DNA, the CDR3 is TGTGCCAGCTCTACCGGGACAGGGACGGGTCAGCCCCAGCATTTT.

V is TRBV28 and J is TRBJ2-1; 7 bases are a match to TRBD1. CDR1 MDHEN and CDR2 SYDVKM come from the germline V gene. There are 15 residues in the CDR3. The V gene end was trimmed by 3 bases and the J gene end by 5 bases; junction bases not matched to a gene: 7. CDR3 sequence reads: CASSFTQGLNNEQFF. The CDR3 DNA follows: TGTGCCAGCAGTTTTACACAGGGGTTAAACAATGAGCAGTTCTTC.

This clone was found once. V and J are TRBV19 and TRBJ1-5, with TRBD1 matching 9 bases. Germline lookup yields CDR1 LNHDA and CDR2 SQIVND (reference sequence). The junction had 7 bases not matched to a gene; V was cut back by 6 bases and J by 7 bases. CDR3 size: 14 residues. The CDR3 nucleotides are TGTGCCAGTAGCGGGACAGGGAGGGGACAGCCCCAGCATTTT. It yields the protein CASSGTGRGQPQHF.

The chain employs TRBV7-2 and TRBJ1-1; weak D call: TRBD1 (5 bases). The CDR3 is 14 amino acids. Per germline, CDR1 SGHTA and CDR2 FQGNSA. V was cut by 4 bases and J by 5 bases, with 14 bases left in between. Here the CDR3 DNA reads TGTGCCAGCAGCTCTCAATGGGGGGTTACTGAAGCTTTCTTT. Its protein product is CASSSQWGVTEAFF. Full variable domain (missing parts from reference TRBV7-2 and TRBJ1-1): GAGVSQSPSNKVTEKGKDVELRCDPISGHTALYWYRQSLGQGLEFLIYFQGNSAPDKSGLPSDRFSAERTGGSVSTLTIQRTQQEDSAVYLCASSSQWGVTEAFFGQGTRLTVV.

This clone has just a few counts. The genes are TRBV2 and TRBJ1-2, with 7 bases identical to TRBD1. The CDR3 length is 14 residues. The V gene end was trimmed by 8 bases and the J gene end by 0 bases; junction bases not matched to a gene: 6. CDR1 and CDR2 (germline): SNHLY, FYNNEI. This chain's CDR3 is CASALQGANYGYTF. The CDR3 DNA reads TGTGCCAGCGCGCTCCAGGGGGCTAACTATGGCTACACCTTC.

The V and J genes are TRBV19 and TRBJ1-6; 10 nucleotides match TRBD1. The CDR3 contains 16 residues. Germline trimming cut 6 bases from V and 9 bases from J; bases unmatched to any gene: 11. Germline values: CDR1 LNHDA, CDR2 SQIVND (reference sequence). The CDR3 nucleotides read TGTGCCAGTAGCGTACCCCCGGGACAGGGGTCTTCACCCCTCCACTTT. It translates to CASSVPPGQGSSPLHF. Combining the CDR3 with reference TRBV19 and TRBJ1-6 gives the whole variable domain DGGITQSPKYLFRKEGQNVTLSCEQNLNHDAMYWYRQDPGQGLRLIYYSQIVNDFQKGDIAEGYSVSREKKESFPLTVTSAQKNPTAFYLCASSVPPGQGSSPLHFGNGTRLTVT.

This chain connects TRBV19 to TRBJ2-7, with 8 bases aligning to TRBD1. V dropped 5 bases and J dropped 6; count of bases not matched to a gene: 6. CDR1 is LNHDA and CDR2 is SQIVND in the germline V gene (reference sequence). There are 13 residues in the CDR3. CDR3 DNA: TGTGCCAGTAGTGGGACAGGAACGGGCGAGCAGTACTTC. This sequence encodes CASSGTGTGEQYF. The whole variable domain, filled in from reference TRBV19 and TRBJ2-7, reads DGGITQSPKYLFRKEGQNVTLSCEQNLNHDAMYWYRQDPGQGLRLIYYSQIVNDFQKGDIAEGYSVSREKKESFPLTVTSAQKNPTAFYLCASSGTGTGEQYFGPGTRLTVT.

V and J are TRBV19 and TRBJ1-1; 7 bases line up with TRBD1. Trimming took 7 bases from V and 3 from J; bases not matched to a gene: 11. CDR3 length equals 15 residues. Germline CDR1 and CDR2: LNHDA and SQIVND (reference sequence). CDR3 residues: CASILSGGRDTEAFF. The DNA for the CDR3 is TGTGCCAGTATCCTTTCAGGGGGAAGGGACACTGAAGCTTTCTTT.

The CDR3 DNA sequence: TGTGCCAGTAGTATAAGGGAGGGAAATCAGCCCCAGCATTTT. It is translated as CASSIREGNQPQHF. V and J are TRBV19 and TRBJ1-5; D is undetermined. This CDR3 is built from 14 residues. Trimming took off 2 bases at V and 4 bases at J, with 9 bases between the two ends. Germline-derived CDR1 and CDR2 are LNHDA and SQIVND (reference sequence).